The 23 T cell receptor beta chains below were found in one sample sequenced in a study of blood T cell repertoires in COVID-19. Generated by immunoSEQ multiplex PCR, the TCRdb table keeps only in-frame clones and is missing some. Of some 150,000 clones in the sample, 85% to 90% were seen once. Sequencing was performed on peripheral blood. The receptors here all came from a woman aged 35 to 49 with acute or convalescent COVID-19.

For the CDR3, the DNA is TGTGCCAGCAGCGTGCCCGGGACACTTGCAGATACGCAGTATTTT. This encodes CASSVPGTLADTQYF. This chain links TRBV9 with TRBJ2-3, with D tentatively TRBD1 (6 bases). Germline values: CDR1 SGDLS, CDR2 YYNGEE. Trimming shortened V by 2 bases and J by 4 bases, and 14 bases separated the two germline ends. The CDR3 has 15 amino acids. Together with reference TRBV9 and TRBJ2-3, the CDR3 gives the full variable domain: DSGVTQTPKHLITATGQRVTLRCSPRSGDLSVYWYQQSLDQGLQFLIQYYNGEERAKGNILERFSAQQFPDLHSELNLSSLELGDSALYFCASSVPGTLADTQYFGPGTRLTVL.

The V gene is TRBV5-1, the J gene TRBJ1-1; no clear D gene. Germline loops: CDR1 SGHRS, CDR2 YFSETQ. This CDR3 has 13 amino acids. Trimming removed 0 bases from V and 6 bases from J, with 9 bases in between. In nucleotides, the CDR3 is TGCGCCAGCAGCTTGGGCACCTACCCTGAAGCTTTCTTT. Its translation is CASSLGTYPEAFF.

This chain joins TRBV7-3 and TRBJ2-5; TRBD1 matches 7 bases. CDR3 length: 15 residues. In germline, CDR1 is SGHTA, CDR2 FQGTGA. After removal of 0 bases from V and 5 bases from J, the junction contained 6 bases not matched to a gene. The CDR3 loop is CASSLTGTAKETQYF. The CDR3 nucleotides are TGTGCCAGCAGCTTAACTGGGACAGCAAAGGAGACCCAGTACTTC.

The chain joins TRBV28 to TRBJ1-5; unclear D gene. Germline CDR1 reads MDHEN; CDR2 reads SYDVKM. The CDR3 spans 15 residues. V was trimmed by 2 bases and J by 6 bases, leaving 14 bases between them. Here the CDR3 reads CASSLGGREFQPQHF. The CDR3 region has the DNA TGTGCCAGCAGTTTAGGAGGTAGGGAATTTCAGCCCCAGCATTTT.

This clone was seen once. The V gene is TRBV20-1, the J gene TRBJ1-5, with 8 positions matching TRBD1. This CDR3 region has 14 residues. V lost 3 bases, J lost 5 bases, and 6 bases stayed unmatched. Germline V gene lookup returns CDR1 DFQATT and CDR2 SNEGSKA (reference sequence). CDR3 sequence reads: CSASPGTGYQPQHF. The CDR3 region has the DNA TGCAGTGCTAGTCCCGGGACAGGATATCAGCCCCAGCATTTT.

This chain joins TRBV7-3 and TRBJ2-1; 11 bases agree with TRBD2. The CDR3 loop spans 15 amino acids. The V gene's germline CDR1 is SGHTA and CDR2 FQGTGA. Trimming took 4 bases from V and 8 from J; bases not matched to a gene: 7. In DNA form, the CDR3 reads TGTGCCAGCAGCTCTATGACTAGCGGGGTCGATGAGCAGTTCTTC. Its protein product is CASSSMTSGVDEQFF. Full variable domain (remainder filled in from reference TRBV7-3 and TRBJ2-1): GAGVSQTPSNKVTEKGKYVELRCDPISGHTALYWYRQSLGQGPEFLIYFQGTGAADDSGLPNDRFFAVRPEGSVSTLKIQRTERGDSAVYLCASSSMTSGVDEQFFGPGTRLTVL.

The CDR3 DNA reads as TGTGCCACTTCAAACTCGCAGGGAAAAAAGACCCAGTACTTC. Encoded protein: CATSNSQGKKTQYF. The chain joins TRBV24-1 to TRBJ2-5, with a tentative D call TRBD1 (5 bases). The CDR3 contains 14 residues. Between the trimmed V and J ends, which lost 10 bases and 6 bases, there was a span of 20 bases. CDR1 and CDR2 (germline): KGHDR, SFDVKD.

The sample holds a few counts of this clone. The chain is built from TRBV6-5 and TRBJ2-2; 11 bases are a match to TRBD1. Germline V gene data show CDR1 as MNHEY and CDR2 as SVGAGI. V lost 3 bases to trimming and J lost 4 bases; unmatched junction nucleotides: 1. There are 15 residues in the CDR3. The CDR3 here is CASSYGTGGTGELFF. The DNA of the CDR3 is TGTGCCAGCAGTTATGGGACAGGGGGCACCGGGGAGCTGTTTTTT.

As regards this clone: The identical CDR3 is also encoded by other nucleotide sequences in the sample. The rearrangement links TRBV3-1 (or the pseudogene TRBV3-2) to TRBJ1-5; tentatively, D is TRBD1 (5 bases). The CDR3 is 13 amino acids. Per the germline V gene, CDR1 is LGHDT and CDR2 is YNNKEL (reference sequence). V lost 0 bases and J 7 bases, leaving 7 bases between the germline ends. The CDR3 loop is CASSQDGGQPQHF. The CDR3 DNA follows: TGTGCCAGCAGCCAAGACGGGGGACAGCCCCAGCATTTT.

The chain has TRBV6-1 and TRBJ1-6; D remains unclear. The CDR3 contains 16 residues. The V gene's germline CDR1 is MNHNS and CDR2 SASEGT. V was cut by 4 bases and J by 1 base, with 11 bases left in between. CDR3: CASSAQVGSYNSPLHF. CDR3 sequence (DNA): TGTGCCAGCAGTGCGCAGGTTGGGTCCTATAATTCACCCCTCCACTTT.

J is TRBJ2-1 and V is TRBV5-1; possible D gene TRBD1, 5 bases. Looked up from germline, CDR1 is SGHRS and CDR2 is YFSETQ. The CDR3 loop spans 13 amino acids. V dropped 1 base and J dropped 9 bases, with 11 bases sitting between them. CDR3 sequence reads: CASSLQTAVEQFF. DNA of the CDR3: TGCGCCAGCAGCTTGCAGACAGCCGTTGAGCAGTTCTTC.

V and J are TRBV11-3 and TRBJ2-1, with D tentatively TRBD2 (5 bases). The CDR3 runs to 14 residues. Trimming removed 3 bases from V and 2 bases from J, with 8 bases in between. Germline assignment: CDR1 SGHNT and CDR2 YENEEA. DNA for the CDR3: TGTGCCAGCAGCTTCCGGGGTACCTACAATGAGCAGTTCTTC. The encoded protein is CASSFRGTYNEQFF. The full variable domain, completed using reference TRBV11-3 and TRBJ2-1, is EAGVVQSPRYKIIEKKQPVAFWCNPISGHNTLYWYLQNLGQGPELLIRYENEEAVDDSQLPKDRFSAERLKGVDSTLKIQPAELGDSAVYLCASSFRGTYNEQFFGPGTRLTVL.

Only a few counts were recorded for this clone. This sequence joins TRBV19 and TRBJ1-5; possibly TRBD1 for D (6 bases). The CDR3 loop spans 14 amino acids. The V gene's germline CDR1 is LNHDA and CDR2 SQIVND (reference sequence). Trimming pared 2 bases from V and 4 bases from J, leaving 9 bases between. CDR3 loop: CASSISRGNQPQHF. The CDR3 DNA reads as TGTGCCAGTAGTATATCCAGGGGTAATCAGCCCCAGCATTTT.

This clone appeared a few times. The V call is TRBV14, the J call TRBJ2-7, with TRBD2 matching over 7 bases. The CDR3 loop spans 14 amino acids. Per the germline V gene, CDR1 is SGHDN and CDR2 is FVKESK. After removal of 1 base from V and 2 bases from J, the junction contained 2 bases not matched to a gene. The CDR3 coding sequence is TGTGCCAGCAGCCAAGGCAGCGGGGCCTACGAGCAGTACTTC. This sequence encodes CASSQGSGAYEQYF.

This chain links TRBV24-1 with TRBJ2-7, with 7 bases fitting TRBD1. Germline V gene sequence: CDR1 KGHDR, CDR2 SFDVKD. Unmatched junction bases numbered 5, after V lost 4 bases and J lost 3 bases. This CDR3 spans 14 amino acids. CDR3 region: CATSESRGNYEQYF. Here the CDR3 DNA reads TGTGCCACCAGTGAGTCCAGGGGGAACTACGAGCAGTACTTC.

CDR3 sequence: CASSFRTEETQYF. The DNA for the CDR3 is TGTGCCAGCAGTTTTCGGACAGAAGAGACCCAGTACTTC. The rearrangement uses TRBV12-3 or TRBV12-4 and TRBJ2-5, with D possibly being TRBD1 (6 bases). Trimming shortened V by 3 bases and J by 3 bases, and 8 bases separated the two germline ends. CDR3 length: 13 residues.

The rearrangement uses TRBV6-6 and TRBJ2-1, with TRBD2 matching over 8 bases. This CDR3 has 15 amino acids. With V trimmed by 6 bases and J by 5 bases, 9 bases remained unmatched. Germline V gives CDR1 MNHNY, CDR2 SVGAGI (reference sequence). This CDR3 is CASRETGTSNNEQFF. The DNA of the CDR3 is TGTGCCAGCAGGGAGACCGGGACTAGTAACAATGAGCAGTTCTTC.

This chain uses TRBV5-1 with TRBJ1-6; perhaps TRBD1 as D (5 bases). The V and J ends lost 0 bases and 7 bases respectively, with 11 bases between them. Germline V gene lookup returns CDR1 SGHRS and CDR2 YFSETQ. The CDR3 has 15 amino acids. CDR3 sequence (DNA): TGCGCCAGCAGCTTGGATTGGGGGGTGAATTCACCCCTCCACTTT. Translated, it gives CASSLDWGVNSPLHF.

The DNA of the CDR3 is TGTGCCAGCAGTTACTCCGGGACAGGCGACGAGCAGTACTTC. As protein: CASSYSGTGDEQYF. J is TRBJ2-7 and V is TRBV6-5; 8 nucleotides align to TRBD1. The CDR3 is 14 amino acids. Germline V gene data show CDR1 as MNHEY and CDR2 as SVGAGI. J gave up 5 bases and V 0 bases, and 3 bases lay outside the gene matches.

This clone was seen once. The gene calls are TRBV25-1 and TRBJ1-1, with a weak D call TRBD1 (6 bases). CDR1 MGHDK and CDR2 SYGVNS come from the germline V gene. V was cut by 7 bases and J by 2 bases, with 17 bases left in between. CDR3 length: 15 residues. CDR3: CASIMTGTRNTEAFF. The CDR3 DNA follows: TGTGCCAGCATTATGACCGGGACAAGAAACACTGAAGCTTTCTTT.

The gene calls are TRBV18 and TRBJ1-2; D is unclear. V shed 2 bases and J shed 13 bases, with 20 bases lying between them. Per germline, CDR1 KGHSH and CDR2 LQKENI. CDR3 length: 14 amino acids. CDR3 protein: CASSPDYNTMAITF. CDR3 bases: TGTGCCAGCTCACCAGACTATAATACTATGGCTATCACCTTC. Looking up the rest from reference TRBV18 and TRBJ1-2 gives the full variable domain: NAGVMQNPRHLVRRRGQEARLRCSPMKGHSHVYWYRQLPEEGLKFMVYLQKENIIDESGMPKERFSAEFPKEGPSILRIQQVVRGDSAAYFCASSPDYNTMAITFGSGTRLTVV.

V usage is TRBV10-3 and J usage is TRBJ2-5; 14 bases align to TRBD2. The CDR3 runs to 15 residues. Trimming at V came to 6 bases and at J to 1 base, leaving 1 base not matched to a gene. Per germline, CDR1 ENHRY and CDR2 SYGVKD. The CDR3 region has the DNA TGTGCCATCAGGGGGACTAGCGGGGGCCAAGAGACCCAGTACTTC. Encoded protein: CAIRGTSGGQETQYF.

This rearrangement joins TRBV30 to TRBJ1-5; tentative D call: TRBD1 (6 bases). Trimming took 2 bases from V and 1 from J, leaving 9 bases between them. CDR3 length: 14 residues. In germline, CDR1 is GTSNPN, CDR2 SVGIG (reference sequence). The CDR3: CAWSITGSNQPQHF. CDR3 sequence (DNA): TGTGCCTGGAGTATTACAGGGAGCAATCAGCCCCAGCATTTT.